This T cell receptor (beta chain) was documented in a study of blood T cell repertoires in COVID-19. Overall study context: Spain, Italy and the United States supplied samples that represented acute and convalescent COVID-19. Sources were T cells, B-cell-depleted T cells, or PBMCs; the material itself was cDNA or gDNA.

The V gene end was trimmed by 7 bases and the J gene end by 0 bases; junction bases not matched to a gene: 10. The CDR3 totals 17 residues. CDR1 and CDR2 (germline): GTSNPN, SVGIG (reference sequence). Per the authors' pipeline: Reference gene primer amplification gave nucleated cell count estimates. Here immunoSEQ multiplex PCR was the method, and the copy in TCRdb shows in-frame clones only, minus some. The DNA was the basis for D and trimming; V, J and clone size are from that table. This sample yields over 200,000 clones, of which about four fifths are seen a single time; roughly 7.8% belongs to the top ten.

The TCR sequence derives from a man aged 40-49 years with active or convalescent COVID-19. This chain links TRBV30 with TRBJ2-1, with 12 bases aligning to TRBD2. Sample: peripheral blood. DNA of the CDR3: TGTGCCTCGTTGGAACTAGCGGGGGGATTCTCCTACAATGAGCAGTTCTTC. Encoded protein: CASLELAGGFSYNEQFF.